Listed below are T cell receptor beta chains from one sample, sequenced in a study of cytomegalovirus exposure and HLA in healthy donors. TCRdb's copy holds only in-frame clones and misses some; the assay was immunoSEQ multiplex PCR. The sample has roughly 98,000 clones, 76% seen once. The sequencing sample was made of PBMCs. These receptors were obtained from a man in his forties in good health and CMV-seronegative. CDR3s include the opening cysteine and the closing phenylalanine or tryptophan. A D gene is named only where the DNA matches it firmly. Some rows mark clone size as missing; the rest say once, few, many or name a class of expanded clone.

>.|TRBD1|TRBJ1-1|TRBV6-5
TGTGCCAGCAGTTACACAGGGGACGCTGAAGCTTTCTTT
CASSYTGDAEAFF
>.|.|TRBJ1-4|TRBV4-1
TGCGCCAGCAGCCAAGATCCCCGACAGTCGGAAAAACTGTTTTTT
CASSQDPRQSEKLFF
>.|.|TRBJ1-3|TRBV6-5
TGTGCCAGCAGCCCCCCGGGGACTGGAAACACCATATATTTT
CASSPPGTGNTIYF
>.|.|TRBJ2-2|TRBV5-1
TGCGCCACCCCGCGGGAGAACACCGGGGAGCTGTTTTTT
CATPRENTGELFF
>.|.|TRBJ2-7|TRBV29-1
TGCAGCGTGAAAATACAGGGATCCCACGAGCAGTACTTC
CSVKIQGSHEQYF
>.|TRBD2|TRBJ2-1|TRBV7-3
TGTGCCAGCAGCAGAGGGACTAGCGGGGGTGATGAGCAGTTCTTC
CASSRGTSGGDEQFF
>.|TRBD1|TRBJ2-1|TRBV28
TGTGCCAGCAGCAGGACAGGGACCAACAATGAGCAGTTCTTC
CASSRTGTNNEQFF
>.|TRBD1|TRBJ1-1|TRBV28
TGTGCCAGCAGCCGGACAGGGACGAACACTGAAGCTTTCTTT
CASSRTGTNTEAFF
>.|TRBD2|TRBJ2-3|TRBV5-6
TGTGCCAGCAGCTCAGCGGGAGGGTTAACAGATACGCAGTATTTT
CASSSAGGLTDTQYF
>.|.|TRBJ1-1|TRBV12-5
TGTGCTAGTGGTTTCGAGCCGCACACTGAAGCTTTCTTT
CASGFEPHTEAFF
>.|.|TRBJ2-1|TRBV7-2
TGTGCCAGCAGCTTAGAAGGGACACGGTCAAATGAGCAGTTCTTC
CASSLEGTRSNEQFF
>.|TRBD1|TRBJ2-5|TRBV6-1
TGTGCCAGCAGTGAGGGGGGATGGACAGGGGACTTGTCCCAGTACTTC
CASSEGGWTGDLSQYF
>.|TRBD2|TRBJ2-5|TRBV7-2
TGTGCCAGCAGCTTAGGGGGGGGGTACCAAGAGACCCAGTACTTC
CASSLGGGYQETQYF
>.|TRBD2|TRBJ2-2|TRBV5-8
TGTGCCAGCAGAACCGGGACTAGCGGGGCCCACACCGGGGAGCTGTTTTTT
CASRTGTSGAHTGELFF
>.|.|TRBJ2-5|TRBV5-1
TGCGCCAGCAGCTTTGGACAGCAAGAGACCCAGTACTTC
CASSFGQQETQYF
>.|.|TRBJ2-7|TRBV6-5
TGTGCCAGCAGTTACAGGGGTAACCCCTACGAGCAGTACTTC
CASSYRGNPYEQYF
>.|TRBD2|TRBJ2-1|TRBV14
TGTGCCAGCAGCCAAGAATCAGGACTAGCGGGGGGGGAAAGAAATGAGCAGTTCTTC
CASSQESGLAGGERNEQFF
>.|TRBD1|TRBJ2-3|TRBV5-1
TGCGCCAGCAGCAAAGGACAGGGGAGCATCACAGATACGCAGTATTTT
CASSKGQGSITDTQYF
>.|TRBD1|TRBJ1-2|TRBV5-1
TGCGCCAGCAGCTTGGAACTAACAGGGGAGAGAGGCGGAGGCTACACCTTC
CASSLELTGERGGGYTF
>.|TRBD1|TRBJ2-3|TRBV7-8
TGTGCCAGTTCGGGACAGGGCCTTACAGATACGCAGTATTTT
CASSGQGLTDTQYF
>.|TRBD1|TRBJ2-5|TRBV7-9
TGTGCCAGCAGCTTAGGGACAGGGGGGCCGTCCCAGTACTTC
CASSLGTGGPSQYF
>once|TRBD2|TRBJ2-1|TRBV6-4
TGTGCCAGCAGTGACTCGATGGGGGGACTAGCGGGGGTGGATGAGCAGTTCTTC
CASSDSMGGLAGVDEQFF
>few|.|TRBJ1-2|TRBV28
TGTGCCAGCACTATACCAGGGATCGTCTATGGCTACACCTTC
CASTIPGIVYGYTF
>few|.|TRBJ1-5|TRBV5-6
TGTGCCAGCAGCTCGACTACAGGGTCTCTCGGCAATCAGCCCCAGCATTTT
CASSSTTGSLGNQPQHF
>.|.|TRBJ2-7|TRBV7-4
TGTGCCAGCAGCTTTAGGTTTCGTGAGGGCTACGAGCAGTACTTC
CASSFRFREGYEQYF
>.|.|TRBJ1-1|TRBV7-9
TGTGCCAGCAGGGAACCGGGACCGGGGAGGACTGAAGCTTTCTTT
CASREPGPGRTEAFF
>.|TRBD2|TRBJ2-3|TRBV6-1
TGTGCCAGCAGTCCCCTCTGGGGGGGGAGGGATACGCAGTATTTT
CASSPLWGGRDTQYF
>few|TRBD1|TRBJ1-2|TRBV7-2
TGTGCCAGCAGCACTGGGACAGGGGGGCGCTACACCTTC
CASSTGTGGRYTF
>.|TRBD2|TRBJ2-3|TRBV7-3
TGTGCCAGCAGCTTAGGGCTAGCGGGGGACGCAGATACGCAGTATTTT
CASSLGLAGDADTQYF
>once|.|TRBJ2-3|TRBV7-2
TGTGCCAGCAGCCGAGAGGCGGTCACAGATACGCAGTATTTT
CASSREAVTDTQYF
>.|.|TRBJ1-2|TRBV2
TGTGCCAGCAGTAGGGACAAGATGGGTGGCTACACCTTC
CASSRDKMGGYTF
>once|TRBD2|TRBJ2-3|TRBV28
TGTGCCAGCAGTTTATACGGGACTAGCGGAGGCACAGATACGCAGTATTTT
CASSLYGTSGGTDTQYF
>.|TRBD1|TRBJ1-2|TRBV19
TGTGCCAGTAGCCTCCCGGGACAGGGGAAGTACGGCTACACCTTC
CASSLPGQGKYGYTF
>once|.|TRBJ1-4|TRBV30
TGTGCCTGGAGTACTCCCAGGGTCCGCGAAAAACTGTTTTTT
CAWSTPRVREKLFF
>.|TRBD2|TRBJ2-1|TRBV11-2
TGTGCCAGCAGCTTAGCCCACCGCCCTGGGACTAGCGGGCTGGATGAGCAGTTCTTC
CASSLAHRPGTSGLDEQFF
>.|TRBD1|TRBJ1-5|TRBV7-2
TGTGCCAGCAGCCCCGGGACAGGGACTAATCAGCCCCAGCATTTT
CASSPGTGTNQPQHF
>.|.|TRBJ2-7|TRBV4-3
TGCGCCAGCAGCCAAGACAGGCAAATTACCTACGAGCAGTACTTC
CASSQDRQITYEQYF
>.|.|TRBJ1-4|TRBV5-4
TGTGCCAGCAGCCAAACAGAAGGCAAGAATGAAAAACTGTTTTTT
CASSQTEGKNEKLFF
>.|TRBD1|TRBJ1-2|TRBV4-1
TGCGCCAGCAGCCAAACAGGGGGTTCTCGTGGCTACACCTTC
CASSQTGGSRGYTF
>.|.|TRBJ2-1|TRBV18
TGTGCCAGCTCACCGGCGAGTAGCTCAAGAGAGGGCGATGAGCAGTTCTTC
CASSPASSSREGDEQFF
>.|.|TRBJ1-4|TRBV5-6
TGTGCCAGCAGCTTAGGACAGTTTAATGAAAAACTGTTTTTT
CASSLGQFNEKLFF
>.|.|TRBJ1-6|TRBV5-1
TGCGCCAGCAGCTTGTATGCAAACGGGGATAGTAATTCACCCCTCCACTTT
CASSLYANGDSNSPLHF
>.|.|TRBJ2-5|TRBV4-1
TGCGCCAGCAGCCAAGATCTATCGGGGGAAAACCAAGAGACCCAGTACTTC
CASSQDLSGENQETQYF
>.|TRBD1|TRBJ2-4|TRBV28
TGTGCCAGCAGTTTTCTCGGGACAGGGACAAACATTCAGTACTTC
CASSFLGTGTNIQYF
>once|.|TRBJ2-7|TRBV5-4
TGTGCCAGCAGCTTGGACTTTTCCTACGAGCAGTACTTC
CASSLDFSYEQYF
>.|TRBD2|TRBJ2-1|TRBV11-2
TGTGCCAGCAGCTTAGACTTAGCGGGGACCTCCTACAATGAGCAGTTCTTC
CASSLDLAGTSYNEQFF
>few|TRBD2|TRBJ2-3|TRBV19
TGTGCCAGTAGTATTAGGGGAGTAGCGGGAGTGGCGGATACGCAGTATTTT
CASSIRGVAGVADTQYF
>few|TRBD2|TRBJ2-2|TRBV9
TGTGCCAGCAGCGCTAGCGGGAGTTACACCGGGGAGCTGTTTTTT
CASSASGSYTGELFF
>.|.|TRBJ2-1|TRBV7-9
TGTGCCAGCACAGGGGGGTCCTACAATGAGCAGTTCTTC
CASTGGSYNEQFF
>.|.|TRBJ1-2|TRBV19
TGTGCCAGTTCTCCGTTAGATAACTATGGCTACACCTTC
CASSPLDNYGYTF
>.|.|TRBJ2-7|TRBV28
TGTGCCAGCAGTTTAGTCTCCTTCTACGAGCAGTACTTC
CASSLVSFYEQYF
>.|TRBD2|TRBJ2-1|TRBV7-2
TGTGCCAGCAGCTTAGCGAAAGGGGGGACTAGCTGGGATGAGCAGTTCTTC
CASSLAKGGTSWDEQFF
>once|.|TRBJ1-1|TRBV9
TGTGCCAGCAGCCTCCACCTAGGGAGGGACACTGAAGCTTTCTTT
CASSLHLGRDTEAFF
>.|TRBD1|TRBJ1-1|TRBV19
TGTGCCAGTAGTAGCCAGGGGGCCACTGAAGCTTTCTTT
CASSSQGATEAFF
>.|.|TRBJ2-3|TRBV20-1
TGCAGTGCTAGAACGGGAGATACGCAGTATTTT
CSARTGDTQYF